Listed here are 30 T cell receptor beta chains from one sample, sequenced in a study of T cells in Graves' hyperthyroidism and ophthalmopathy. TCR beta CDR3 sequences were amplified from RNA transcripts. The HTBI primer set was used in a first-round RT-PCR of the TCR CDR3. MiXCR, run by TCRdb on the multiplex PCR reads, gives a single entry per CDR3 protein. Among about 360,000 distinct CDR3 sequences listed, around 14% were seen once. The sequenced sample consisted of blood. Source of these receptors: a woman aged 18 to 35 with Graves' hyperthyroidism that later progressed to Graves' ophthalmopathy.

This clonotype was seen ten or more times. V and J are TRBV29-1 and TRBJ2-2; TRBD1 matches at 7 bases. The CDR3 is 14 residues long. With 7 bases clipped from V and 0 bases from J, the junction kept 5 bases outside the gene matches. The germline V gene has CDR1 SQVTM and CDR2 ANQGSEA. CDR3 DNA sequence: TGCAGCGCTAAGGGACAGACGAACACCGGGGAGCTGTTTTTT. Translating it yields CSAKGQTNTGELFF.

The sample holds many counts of this clonotype. The chain is built from TRBV2 and TRBJ1-5; D uncertain. Germline values: CDR1 SNHLY, CDR2 FYNNEI. Trimming removed 3 bases from V and 9 bases from J, with 15 bases in between. This CDR3 has 14 residues. CDR3 sequence: CASSESIINVPQHF. The DNA for the CDR3 is TGTGCCAGCAGTGAGAGTATCATCAATGTGCCCCAGCATTTT.

This clonotype was recorded at least ten times. V usage is TRBV28 and J usage is TRBJ2-2; 9 positions match TRBD1. Trimming removed 6 bases from V and 4 bases from J; junction bases left unmatched: 9. The CDR3 sequence is 16 residues long. Germline V gene sequence: CDR1 MDHEN, CDR2 SYDVKM. CDR3 residues: CASRLITGGATGELFF. The CDR3 DNA follows: TGTGCCAGCAGGCTCATTACAGGGGGCGCCACCGGGGAGCTGTTTTTT.

The chain combines TRBV25-1 with TRBJ2-2, with 11 positions matching TRBD2. The CDR3 consists of 18 residues. Germline trimming cut 3 bases from V and 5 bases from J; bases unmatched to any gene: 11. Germline V lookup: CDR1 MGHDK, CDR2 SYGVNS. For the CDR3, the DNA is TGTGCCAGCAGTGATTCGACTAGCGGGATATATAAGACCGGGGAGCTGTTTTTT. Protein product: CASSDSTSGIYKTGELFF.

This clonotype was found many times. The chain employs TRBV6-1 and TRBJ2-7, with 8 nucleotides matching TRBD1. The germline CDR1 and CDR2 sequences are MNHNS and SASEGT. The length of the CDR3 is 15 residues. With 0 bases clipped from V and 2 bases from J, the junction kept 3 bases outside the gene matches. DNA for the CDR3: TGTGCCAGCAGTGAAGCGACAGGGGCGCCCTACGAGCAGTACTTC. Translation gives CASSEATGAPYEQYF.

This sequence joins TRBV20-1 and TRBJ2-2; D is undetermined. The length of the CDR3 is 13 residues. Trimming removed 5 bases from V and 3 bases from J, with 10 bases in between. Germline loops: CDR1 DFQATT, CDR2 SNEGSKA (reference sequence). CDR3 region: CSALDGDTGELFF. The DNA for the CDR3 is TGCAGTGCTTTGGACGGAGACACCGGGGAGCTGTTTTTT.

This clonotype showed up many times. V gene TRBV28 combines with J gene TRBJ2-7; TRBD2 matches at 8 bases. The CDR3 length is 15 residues. V dropped 3 bases and J dropped 0; count of bases not matched to a gene: 4. Germline loops: CDR1 MDHEN, CDR2 SYDVKM. The CDR3 bases are TGTGCCAGCAGTTTGCTAGCGGGCTCCTCCTACGAGCAGTACTTC. Protein sequence: CASSLLAGSSYEQYF.

This clonotype was picked up many times. The genes are TRBV4-1 and TRBJ2-1; 11 positions match TRBD1. CDR3 length: 17 amino acids. Germline CDR1 MGHRA, CDR2 YSYEKL. The J segment lost 5 bases and the V segment lost 3 bases, leaving 9 bases of the junction unmatched. DNA for the CDR3: TGCGCCAGCAGCCAGGCTCCCGGGACAGGGGGAAACAATGAGCAGTTCTTC. This codes for CASSQAPGTGGNNEQFF.

This rearrangement joins TRBV2 to TRBJ2-1, with 8 bases matching TRBD2. V gave up 7 bases and J gave up 1 base; unmatched junction bases: 6. The CDR3 contains 15 residues. Looked up from germline, CDR1 is SNHLY and CDR2 is FYNNEI. CDR3 residues: CASILASGSYNEQFF. As DNA, the CDR3 is TGTGCCAGCATTTTAGCTAGCGGGTCCTACAATGAGCAGTTCTTC.

This clonotype was seen many times. The chain is built from TRBV20-1 and TRBJ2-1; no firm D call. The V end lost 6 bases, the J end lost 7 bases, and 25 bases lay between the germline ends. Germline loops: CDR1 DFQATT, CDR2 SNEGSKA (reference sequence). The CDR3 is made up of 16 amino acids. CDR3 residues: CSARPPTSEWSNEQFF. CDR3 in DNA: TGCAGTGCCAGGCCCCCGACCAGCGAATGGTCGAATGAGCAGTTCTTC.

The chain has TRBV7-9 and TRBJ2-3, with 10 bases fitting TRBD2. V shed 5 bases, J shed 5 bases, and the junction held 28 bases outside the gene matches. Per the germline V gene, CDR1 is SEHNR and CDR2 is FQNEAQ (reference sequence). This CDR3 contains 22 residues. DNA of the CDR3: TGTGCCAGCAGCACAAACGCGGCTAGCGGGAGTCGGGCTATCAACCGACTAGATACGCAGTATTTT. Encoded protein: CASSTNAASGSRAINRLDTQYF.

A few counts support this clonotype. The chain is built from TRBV20-1 and TRBJ2-2, with D perhaps TRBD1 or TRBD2 (5 bases each). The ends were cut back, 1 base at V and 3 bases at J, with 9 bases in the middle. The length of the CDR3 is 14 residues. Germline V CDR1 and CDR2: DFQATT, SNEGSKA (reference sequence). CDR3 protein: CSARGGRDTGELFF. In DNA, the CDR3 is TGCAGTGCTAGAGGGGGGAGAGACACCGGGGAGCTGTTTTTT.

For this clonotype: This may be a read error: a much more frequent sequence differs by one nucleotide. The chain has TRBV28 and TRBJ1-4; the D gene is possibly TRBD1 (5 bases). The germline gives CDR1 MDHEN, CDR2 SYDVKM. The CDR3 has 15 amino acids. In DNA, the CDR3 is TGTGCCGGCAGACCTGACAGTGCAACTAATGAAAAACTGTTTTTT. Amino acid sequence: CAGRPDSATNEKLFF.

This clonotype was recorded at least ten times. The rearrangement links TRBV3-1 to TRBJ2-1; D is perhaps TRBD2 (6 bases). The germline CDR1 and CDR2 sequences are LGHDT and YNNKEL (reference sequence). V was clipped by 8 bases and J by 4 bases, with 24 bases between them. There are 17 residues in the CDR3. CDR3 in DNA: TGTGCCAGCGACCCCCCGGCAGGAGCGGGCCTATACAATGAGCAGTTCTTC. Translation gives CASDPPAGAGLYNEQFF.

This clonotype has ten or more counts. The genes are TRBV28 and TRBJ1-2; 10 positions match TRBD1. The CDR3 spans 14 residues. Germline V CDR1 and CDR2: MDHEN, SYDVKM. The trim removed 4 bases at V and 4 bases at J, leaving 3 bases unmatched. The CDR3 DNA sequence: TGTGCCAGCAGTTACCGGGACAGGGGCTATGGCTACACCTTC. This encodes CASSYRDRGYGYTF.

This clonotype occurred many times. The chain couples TRBV30 to TRBJ2-7; TRBD1 aligns across 8 bases. The V gene's germline CDR1 is GTSNPN and CDR2 SVGIG (reference sequence). The ends lost 5 bases at V and 3 bases at J; junction bases unmatched: 9. This CDR3 spans 14 amino acids. Here the CDR3 DNA reads TGTGCCTGGGACCGGGACAGGCGACACTACGAGCAGTACTTC. It specifies CAWDRDRRHYEQYF. Drawing the rest from reference TRBV30 and TRBJ2-7, the complete variable domain is SQTIHQWPATLVQPVGSPLSLECTVEGTSNPNLYWYRQAAGRGLQLLFYSVGIGQISSEVPQNLSASRPQDRQFILSSKKLLLSDSGFYLCAWDRDRRHYEQYFGPGTRLTVT.

This clonotype was picked up many times. The rearrangement links TRBV6-1 to TRBJ2-2, with D uncertain. Germline V gene sequence: CDR1 MNHNS, CDR2 SASEGT. With 5 bases removed from V and 8 bases from J, the gap between germline ends came to 12 bases. CDR3 length equals 13 residues. CDR3 nucleotides: TGTGCCAGCAGTTCATCCCTCGGGGGGGAGCTGTTTTTT. Amino acids: CASSSSLGGELFF.

Comment on this clonotype: A read error may produce the germline difference seen at one junction end. This rearrangement joins TRBV11-3 to TRBJ2-3, with 9 nucleotides matching TRBD2. CDR3 length: 16 amino acids. CDR1 and CDR2 (germline): SGHNT, YENEEA. Written as DNA, the CDR3 is TGTACCAAGGCGCGGGAGGGACTTGATGGCACAGGTACGCAGTATTTT. It translates to CTKAREGLDGTGTQYF.

This clonotype was seen a few times. V gene TRBV28 combines with J gene TRBJ2-3; the D gene is possibly TRBD1 (6 bases). V was trimmed by 6 bases and J by 6 bases, leaving 16 bases between them. CDR1 MDHEN and CDR2 SYDVKM come from the germline V gene. The CDR3 sequence is 14 residues long. As DNA, the CDR3 is TGTGCCAGCAGACCCTCGGGGACAAGGGATACGCAGTATTTT. Its protein is CASRPSGTRDTQYF.

This clonotype was observed many times. The chain employs TRBV27 and TRBJ2-5; 7 bases are shared with TRBD1. V trimming: 5 bases; J trimming: 8 bases; junction bases outside the gene matches: 11. Per the germline V gene, CDR1 is MNHEY and CDR2 is SMNVEV (reference sequence). The CDR3 consists of 14 residues. CDR3 protein: CASSPYGTATTQYF. CDR3 coding DNA: TGTGCCAGCAGTCCCTACGGGACAGCCACCACCCAGTACTTC.

This clonotype was counted between two and nine times. The chain joins TRBV6-2 or TRBV6-3 to TRBJ2-1, with D perhaps matching TRBD1 or TRBD2 (5 bases each). Per the germline V gene, CDR1 is MNHEY and CDR2 is SVGEGT. The germline V and J ends were trimmed by 3 bases and 0 bases, with 12 bases remaining between them. This CDR3 has 16 residues. Written as DNA, the CDR3 is TGTGCCAGCAGTTATCCGGGACCGTTCTCCTACAATGAGCAGTTCTTC. It specifies CASSYPGPFSYNEQFF.

The chain couples TRBV6-1 to TRBJ2-7; maybe TRBD2 (5 bases). With 4 bases removed from V and 1 base from J, the gap between germline ends came to 8 bases. Germline V gives CDR1 MNHNS, CDR2 SASEGT. The CDR3 sequence is 13 residues long. Here the CDR3 DNA reads TGTGCCAGCAGTGGGGAGTATTCCTACGAGCAGTACTTC. It encodes CASSGEYSYEQYF.

At least ten counts were recorded for this clonotype. The chain couples TRBV6-1 to TRBJ2-3, with 8 bases that match TRBD2. With 2 bases clipped from V and 7 bases from J, the junction kept 23 bases outside the gene matches. Looked up from germline, CDR1 is MNHNS and CDR2 is SASEGT. There are 20 residues in the CDR3. CDR3 sequence reads: CASSERPNEPAAGAFYTQYF. In DNA, the CDR3 is TGTGCCAGCAGTGAAAGGCCCAACGAGCCCGCAGCGGGAGCGTTTTATACGCAGTATTTT.

This clonotype was observed at least ten times. V is TRBV12-3 or TRBV12-4 and J is TRBJ2-1; tentatively, D is TRBD2 (5 bases). The length of the CDR3 is 13 residues. Trimming left V 6 bases short and J 4 bases short, with 10 bases between. CDR3 sequence reads: CASSSGPYNEQFF. DNA for the CDR3: TGTGCCAGCAGCAGCGGCCCATACAATGAGCAGTTCTTC.

As concerns this clonotype: Given a much more abundant clone one base away, this may be a read error. The gene calls are TRBV30 and TRBJ2-1; 9 nucleotides line up with TRBD1. Germline CDR1 GTSNPN, CDR2 SVGIG (reference sequence). Trimming took 4 bases from V and 6 from J; bases not matched to a gene: 10. The CDR3 sequence is 15 residues long. CDR3 region: CAWTETRTGVNEQFF. In DNA, the CDR3 is TGTGCCTGGACCGAAACCCGGACAGGGGTCAATGAGCAGTTCTTC.

This clonotype was found many times. The rearrangement uses TRBV7-2 and TRBJ2-1; D is ambiguous. V dropped 5 bases and J dropped 6 bases, with 17 bases sitting between them. The CDR3 extends over 15 amino acids. The germline V gene has CDR1 SGHTA and CDR2 FQGNSA. Written as DNA, the CDR3 is TGTGCCAGCAGCACCCCCTTGAGGTCCCGCAATGAGCAGTTCTTC. It translates to CASSTPLRSRNEQFF.

There are a few counts of this clonotype. This rearrangement joins TRBV9 to TRBJ2-3; TRBD2 agrees at 7 bases. Looked up from germline, CDR1 is SGDLS and CDR2 is YYNGEE. This CDR3 has 15 amino acids. Losses at the gene ends were 0 bases for V and 5 bases for J; bases not matched to a gene: 6. CDR3 protein: CASSVGGGSQDTQYF. In nucleotides, the CDR3 is TGTGCCAGCAGCGTAGGGGGCGGGAGCCAAGATACGCAGTATTTT.

The chain recombines TRBV15 with TRBJ2-7, with D perhaps matching TRBD2 (5 bases). The germline V gene encodes CDR1 LNHNV and CDR2 YYDKDF (reference sequence). The CDR3 has 14 residues. Trimming left V 5 bases short and J 6 bases short, with 17 bases between. CDR3 sequence (DNA): TGTGCCACCAGCGGAGGAGTACGACCCAGCGAGCAGTACTTC. Translation: CATSGGVRPSEQYF.

This clonotype occurred a few times. V is TRBV19 and J is TRBJ1-4; D gene ambiguous. Germline CDR1 is LNHDA and CDR2 is SQIVND (reference sequence). Trimming shortened V by 8 bases and J by 4 bases, and 14 bases separated the two germline ends. The CDR3 is 14 amino acids. The CDR3 DNA follows: TGTGCCAGTTCGGACGGCGGCGGTAATGAAAAACTGTTTTTT. Amino acid sequence: CASSDGGGNEKLFF.

The table lists this clonotype with many counts. This rearrangement joins TRBV3-1 to TRBJ2-5; D remains ambiguous. Trimming took off 2 bases at V and 2 bases at J, with 9 bases between the two ends. The CDR3 loop spans 14 amino acids. Germline V lookup: CDR1 LGHDT, CDR2 YNNKEL (reference sequence). CDR3 residues: CASSQPGGQETQYF. The CDR3 region has the DNA TGTGCCAGCAGCCAACCGGGCGGACAAGAGACCCAGTACTTC.